The 9 T cell receptor beta chains below all came from one sample that was sequenced in a study of blood T cell repertoires in COVID-19. Only in-frame clones appear in the TCRdb table, and some are missing; sequencing was by immunoSEQ multiplex PCR. The sample gives some 80,000 clones, roughly four fifths of which show up once; around 20% is in the top ten. Sequencing used peripheral blood. All receptors come from a woman of 80 years or more with active or convalescent COVID-19.

This clone was seen once. V and J are TRBV19 and TRBJ2-7, with 11 bases identical to TRBD1. The CDR3 contains 14 residues. Germline lookup yields CDR1 LNHDA and CDR2 SQIVND (reference sequence). After removal of 4 bases from V and 3 bases from J, the junction contained 2 bases not matched to a gene. The CDR3 is CASSRGQGVYEQYF. In nucleotides, the CDR3 is TGTGCCAGTAGTAGGGGACAGGGGGTCTACGAGCAGTACTTC. The full variable domain, completed using reference TRBV19 and TRBJ2-7, is DGGITQSPKYLFRKEGQNVTLSCEQNLNHDAMYWYRQDPGQGLRLIYYSQIVNDFQKGDIAEGYSVSREKKESFPLTVTSAQKNPTAFYLCASSRGQGVYEQYFGPGTRLTVT.

The chain couples TRBV6-5 to TRBJ1-1, with a weak D call TRBD1 (6 bases). The CDR3 length is 15 residues. Germline V CDR1 and CDR2: MNHEY, SVGAGI. V shed 5 bases and J shed 1 base, with 14 bases lying between them. The CDR3 DNA follows: TGTGCCAGCAGTCCTGCCAGGGGCGGGAACACTGAAGCTTTCTTT. Protein: CASSPARGGNTEAFF.

This chain joins TRBV19 and TRBJ1-4, with no clear D. The CDR3 covers 17 residues. Germline-derived CDR1 and CDR2 are LNHDA and SQIVND (reference sequence). Trimming stripped 3 bases from V and 0 bases from J, with 14 bases between. CDR3: CASSIPSMSATNEKLFF. CDR3 sequence (DNA): TGTGCCAGTAGTATTCCCTCTATGAGTGCAACTAATGAAAAACTGTTTTTT.

The chain employs TRBV29-1 and TRBJ2-3; 7 bases are a match to TRBD1. The CDR3 contains 14 residues. Germline lookup yields CDR1 SQVTM and CDR2 ANQGSEA. Trimming took 7 bases from V and 2 from J; bases not matched to a gene: 9. The CDR3 loop is CSAGFKGATDTQYF. CDR3 DNA sequence: TGCAGCGCTGGGTTTAAGGGGGCCACAGATACGCAGTATTTT.

About this clone itself: Different DNA sequences within this sample yield the same CDR3. The chain employs TRBV6-4 and TRBJ2-2; tentatively, D is TRBD2 (6 bases). The germline CDR1 and CDR2 sequences are MRHNA and SNTAGT. This CDR3 spans 15 amino acids. Trimming left V 4 bases short and J 0 bases short, with 9 bases between. CDR3: CASSAEGANTGELFF. CDR3 sequence (DNA): TGTGCCAGCAGTGCGGAGGGTGCGAACACCGGGGAGCTGTTTTTT.

The rearrangement uses TRBV30 and TRBJ1-2; 7 bases are a match to TRBD1. CDR1 and CDR2 from the germline V gene are GTSNPN and SVGIG (reference sequence). V gave up 7 bases and J gave up 3 bases; unmatched junction bases: 5. This CDR3 contains 12 residues. The CDR3 coding sequence is TGTGCCTATCAGGGGGTTGACTATGGCTACACCTTC. Its translation: CAYQGVDYGYTF.

The chain has TRBV5-4 and TRBJ2-7; D is possibly TRBD2 (6 bases). CDR3 length equals 13 residues. The germline V and J ends were trimmed by 0 bases and 11 bases, with 15 bases remaining between them. Germline-derived CDR1 and CDR2 are SGHNT and YYREEE (reference sequence). The CDR3 region has the DNA TGTGCCAGCAGCTTGGAAGGGCGGGGAGCGAAGTACTTC. The encoded protein is CASSLEGRGAKYF.

This sequence joins TRBV30 and TRBJ1-3; D is undetermined. Trimming took 2 bases from V and 1 from J, leaving 9 bases between them. CDR1 and CDR2 (germline): GTSNPN, SVGIG (reference sequence). The CDR3 runs 14 residues. Written as DNA, the CDR3 is TGTGCCTGGAGTAGTCGGTGGTCTGGAAACACCATATATTTT. Translated: CAWSSRWSGNTIYF.

J is TRBJ2-3 and V is TRBV20-1; D may be TRBD2 (6 bases). Trimming pared 3 bases from V and 3 bases from J, leaving 10 bases between. CDR3 length: 13 residues. Germline values: CDR1 DFQATT, CDR2 SNEGSKA (reference sequence). CDR3 region: CSASFLATDTQYF. The CDR3 DNA sequence: TGCAGTGCTAGTTTCCTAGCGACAGATACGCAGTATTTT.